This T cell receptor beta chain was profiled in a study of neurological immune-mediated disorders. General study points: No sharing of CDR3 amino acid sequences was observed among expanded clones across subjects, suggesting private repertoires in all groups.

Synthesis of cDNA was carried out by template-switch 5'RACE. The reaction used 10-nucleotide random UMIs. TCRdb used MiXCR to reprocess the 5' RACE reads, holding one entry per CDR3 protein. The sample lists about 90,000 distinct CDR3 sequences, less than 15% occurring once. The germline gives CDR1 SGHTA, CDR2 FQGNSA. After removal of 1 base from V and 5 bases from J, the junction contained 8 bases not matched to a gene. This CDR3 is 18 amino acids long. Time point meaning: longitudinal time-point 2. This clonotype was picked up many times. Its antigen is still unknown. This sequence joins TRBV7-2 and TRBJ2-5; 15 bases match TRBD2. Sequenced: PBMCs. The sequence was obtained from a female donor with HTLV-1-associated myelopathy (HAM/TSP). The CDR3 DNA sequence: TGTGCCAGCAGCTTAGGGACTAGCGGGGGGGCCCGGGTGGAGACCCAGTACTTC. Translation gives CASSLGTSGGARVETQYF. Complete variable domain (other parts from reference TRBV7-2 and TRBJ2-5): GAGVSQSPSNKVTEKGKDVELRCDPISGHTALYWYRQSLGQGLEFLIYFQGNSAPDKSGLPSDRFSAERTGGSVSTLTIQRTQQEDSAVYLCASSLGTSGGARVETQYFGPGTRLLVL.